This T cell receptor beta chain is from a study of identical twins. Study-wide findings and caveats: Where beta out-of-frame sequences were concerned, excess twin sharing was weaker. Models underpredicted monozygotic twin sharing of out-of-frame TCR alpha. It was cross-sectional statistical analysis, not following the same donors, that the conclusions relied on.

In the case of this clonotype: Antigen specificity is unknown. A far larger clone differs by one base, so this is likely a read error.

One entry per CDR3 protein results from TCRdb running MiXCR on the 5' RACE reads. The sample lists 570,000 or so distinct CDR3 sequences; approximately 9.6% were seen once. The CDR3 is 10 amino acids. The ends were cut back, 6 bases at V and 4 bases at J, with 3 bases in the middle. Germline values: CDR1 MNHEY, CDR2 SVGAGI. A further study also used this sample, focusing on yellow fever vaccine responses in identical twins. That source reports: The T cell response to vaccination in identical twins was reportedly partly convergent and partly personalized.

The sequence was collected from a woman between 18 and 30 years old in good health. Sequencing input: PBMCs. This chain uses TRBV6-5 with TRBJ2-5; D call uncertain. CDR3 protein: CASRAETQYF. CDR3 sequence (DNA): TGTGCCAGCAGAGCAGAGACCCAGTACTTC.